Detailed here is one T cell receptor (beta chain). As yet, its antigen is unknown. Repertoires were generated with immunoSEQ multiplex PCR, while TCRdb's copy carries only in-frame clones and drops some. The sample carries approximately 110,000 clones, about 92% recorded once. The sample belongs to a study of T cell responses to AZD1222 COVID-19 vaccine. This CDR3 has 16 residues. V lost 1 base, J lost 3 bases, and 5 bases stayed unmatched. The germline CDR1 and CDR2 sequences are LGHDT and YNNKEL (reference sequence). Findings and limits, study-wide: White British people made up most donors, females outnumbered males, and clonal diversity was possibly underestimated. Researchers took repertoire samples only after the peak T cell response had come. Unmutated variant regions reportedly attract nearly half of all spike-specific TCRs.

The chain has TRBV3-1 (or the pseudogene TRBV3-2) and TRBJ2-5; 10 bases line up with TRBD2. This material consisted of peripheral blood, taken 28 days after the second AZD1222 dose. This clonotype was sampled from an adult who received the AZD1222 COVID-19 vaccine. DNA for the CDR3: TGTGCCAGCAGCCAAGTAGGTAGCGGGGGGAAAGAGACCCAGTACTTC. This gives the protein CASSQVGSGGKETQYF.